This T cell receptor (beta chain) comes out of a study of T cells in localized non-small cell lung cancer. Study results and caveats: Blood T cell density predicted longer survival; adjacent-lung clonality, shorter. Uninvolved adjacent lung showed higher T cell clonality than tumor.

Notes on this clone: Its antigen is currently unknown.

This CDR3 contains 15 residues. Germline CDR1 SGHRS, CDR2 YFSETQ. V was clipped by 4 bases and J by 1 base; unmatched bases: 6. Measured with immunoSEQ multiplex PCR; TCRdb has only the in-frame clones, and not every one. The table shows 52,000 or so clones, with 70% to 90% occurring only once. The starting material was peripheral blood, obtained before any cancer treatment. The J gene is TRBJ2-3, the V gene TRBV5-1; 7 nucleotides match TRBD1. The TCR comes from a male donor at least 60 years old with stage III squamous cell lung carcinoma. The CDR3 sequence: CASSGNTGGTDTQYF. For the CDR3, the DNA is TGCGCCAGCAGCGGTAACACAGGGGGCACAGATACGCAGTATTTT.